This T cell receptor (beta chain) was identified during a study of beta chain features in type 1 diabetes. Background on the study: All samples yielded about 100 million examined sorted cells.

Germline assignment: CDR1 LNHNV and CDR2 YYDKDF (reference sequence). This CDR3 contains 15 residues. After removal of 5 bases from V and 7 bases from J, the junction contained 11 bases not matched to a gene. This clone has more than one count but fewer than ten. The antigen is undetermined. Regarding the study as a whole: Type 1 diabetes patients had moderately but significantly shorter TCRB CDR3s in all four CD4+ subsets.

Sequencing targeted expressed TCRB transcripts, as all isolated RNA had been reverse transcribed. Reads from naive, central memory and regulatory T cell samples averaged roughly 3.6 million. Sequencing used immunoSEQ multiplex PCR; TCRdb keeps in-frame clones, though not all of them. The sample has 450,000 or so clones, about an eighth seen once. The sequence came from a woman younger than 30 in good health. Material: naive CD4+ T cells from blood. This chain uses TRBV15 with TRBJ2-7; TRBD2 matches at 10 bases. The CDR3 is CATSRASGSVGEQYF. Written as DNA, the CDR3 is TGTGCCACCAGCCGGGCTAGCGGGAGTGTGGGGGAGCAGTACTTC.